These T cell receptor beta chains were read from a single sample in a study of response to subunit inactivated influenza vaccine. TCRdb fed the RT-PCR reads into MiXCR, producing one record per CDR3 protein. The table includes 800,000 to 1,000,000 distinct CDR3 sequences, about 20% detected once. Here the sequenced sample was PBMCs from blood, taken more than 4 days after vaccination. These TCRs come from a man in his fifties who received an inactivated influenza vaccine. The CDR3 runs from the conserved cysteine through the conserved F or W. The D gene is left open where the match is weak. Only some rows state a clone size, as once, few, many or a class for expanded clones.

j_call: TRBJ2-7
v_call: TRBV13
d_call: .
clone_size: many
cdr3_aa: CASSLPGQGYEQYF
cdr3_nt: TGTGCCAGCAGCCTGCCGGGCCAAGGGTACGAGCAGTACTTC

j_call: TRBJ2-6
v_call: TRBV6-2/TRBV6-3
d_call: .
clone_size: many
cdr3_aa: CASSPPAGLSGANVLTF
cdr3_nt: TGTGCCAGCAGTCCACCCGCAGGGCTCTCTGGGGCCAACGTCCTGACTTTC

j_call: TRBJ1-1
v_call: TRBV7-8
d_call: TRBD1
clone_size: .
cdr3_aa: CASSLSTGTISANTEAFF
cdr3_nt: TGTGCCAGCAGCTTATCGACAGGGACGATCTCGGCAAACACTGAAGCTTTCTTT

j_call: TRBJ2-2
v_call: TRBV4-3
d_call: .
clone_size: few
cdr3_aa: CASSQERGATGELFF
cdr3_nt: TGCGCCAGCAGCCAAGAAAGAGGGGCCACCGGGGAGCTGTTTTTT

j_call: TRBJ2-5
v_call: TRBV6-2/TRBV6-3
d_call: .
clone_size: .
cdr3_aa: CASSDPKETQYF
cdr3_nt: TGTGCCAGCAGTGACCCTAAGGAGACCCAGTACTTC

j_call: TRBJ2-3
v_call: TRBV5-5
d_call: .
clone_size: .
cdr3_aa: CASGRDWDTQYF
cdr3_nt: TGTGCCAGCGGACGGGACTGGGATACGCAGTATTTT

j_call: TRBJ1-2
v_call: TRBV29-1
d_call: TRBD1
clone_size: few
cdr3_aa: CSVDDWTGESYGYTF
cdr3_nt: TGCAGCGTCGACGATTGGACAGGGGAAAGTTATGGCTACACCTTC

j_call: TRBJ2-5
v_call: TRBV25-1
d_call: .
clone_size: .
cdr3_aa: CASSGRSREETQYF
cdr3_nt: TGTGCCAGCAGTGGGCGAAGCAGAGAAGAGACCCAGTACTTC

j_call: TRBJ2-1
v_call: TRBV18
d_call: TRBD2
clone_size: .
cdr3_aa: CASSFSGRAHNEQFF
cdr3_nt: TGTGCCAGCTCTTTTAGCGGGAGGGCCCACAATGAGCAGTTCTTC

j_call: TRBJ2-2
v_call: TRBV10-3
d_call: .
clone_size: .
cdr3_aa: CAITPGGNTGELFF
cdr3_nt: TGTGCCATCACACCCGGGGGGAACACCGGGGAGCTGTTTTTT

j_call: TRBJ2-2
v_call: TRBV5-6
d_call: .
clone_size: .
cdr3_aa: CASVKGPTGELFF
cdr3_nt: TGTGCCAGCGTAAAGGGACCCACCGGGGAGCTGTTTTTT

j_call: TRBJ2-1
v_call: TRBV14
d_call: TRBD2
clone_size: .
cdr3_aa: CASLGTSFDSYNEQFF
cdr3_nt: TGTGCCAGCCTAGGGACTAGCTTTGACTCCTACAATGAGCAGTTCTTC

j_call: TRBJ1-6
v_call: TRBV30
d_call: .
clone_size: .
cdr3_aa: CAWGSGLGSPLHF
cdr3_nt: TGTGCCTGGGGCTCGGGATTAGGTTCACCCCTCCACTTT

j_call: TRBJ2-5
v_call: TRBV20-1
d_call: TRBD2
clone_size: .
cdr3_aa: CSARDPLSGGVQETQYF
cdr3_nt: TGCAGTGCTAGAGATCCCCTCAGCGGGGGGGTTCAAGAGACCCAGTACTTC

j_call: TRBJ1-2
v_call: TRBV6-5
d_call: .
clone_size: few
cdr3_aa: CASSYWGGYTF
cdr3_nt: TGTGCCAGCAGTTACTGGGGGGGCTACACCTTC

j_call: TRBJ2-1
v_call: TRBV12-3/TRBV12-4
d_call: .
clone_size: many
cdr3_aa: CASSYVSGDEQFF
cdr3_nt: TGTGCCAGCAGTTACGTGTCGGGGGATGAGCAGTTCTTC

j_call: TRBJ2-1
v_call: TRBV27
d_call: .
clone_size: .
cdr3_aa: CASSSRGGGVETWNEQFF
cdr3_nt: TGTGCCAGCAGTTCGAGGGGAGGGGGGGTAGAGACGTGGAATGAGCAGTTCTTC